A single sample is the source of the 18 T cell receptor beta chains below, sequenced in a study of blood T cells in healthy people across ages. A second PCR, run for about 7 to 11 cycles, used a sample-barcoded 5' primer plus a J-beta primer mix. Using its own MiXCR run on the 5' RACE reads, TCRdb lists one record per CDR3 protein. The profile shows roughly 1.5 million distinct CDR3 sequences, less than 45% of them singletons. The specimen was blood. Receptors originate from a woman younger than 30 in good health.

V and J are TRBV30 and TRBJ1-4; tentatively, D is TRBD1 (6 bases). The germline CDR1 and CDR2 sequences are GTSNPN and SVGIG (reference sequence). This CDR3 contains 15 residues. Trimming took off 4 bases at V and 8 bases at J, with 20 bases between the two ends. CDR3 loop: CAWNAGGAATEKLFF. DNA of the CDR3: TGTGCCTGGAATGCGGGGGGGGCCGCTACCGAAAAACTGTTTTTT.

This sequence joins TRBV5-1 and TRBJ1-5; D ambiguous. Trimming removed 0 bases at V and 6 bases at J, with 10 bases between. This CDR3 comprises 14 residues. Germline V gene lookup returns CDR1 SGHRS and CDR2 YFSETQ. The CDR3 DNA is TGCGCCAGCAGCTTGGACGGGCGCGGTCAGCCCCAGCATTTT. Protein product: CASSLDGRGQPQHF.

The V and J genes are TRBV6-5 and TRBJ1-4, with 10 bases identical to TRBD1. Trimming removed 6 bases from V and 7 bases from J; junction bases left unmatched: 8. CDR3 length: 15 residues. Germline CDR1 MNHEY, CDR2 SVGAGI. Here the CDR3 reads CASSSTGGRGEKLFF. The CDR3 coding sequence is TGTGCCAGCAGCTCGACAGGGGGCCGTGGTGAAAAACTGTTTTTT.

The V call is TRBV20-1, the J call TRBJ2-7; D might be TRBD2 (7 bases). Looked up from germline, CDR1 is DFQATT and CDR2 is SNEGSKA (reference sequence). Trimming stripped 5 bases from V and 0 bases from J, with 14 bases between. The CDR3 loop spans 14 amino acids. The CDR3 protein is CSAGWGGYSYEQYF. DNA for the CDR3: TGCAGTGCTGGCTGGGGGGGCTACTCCTACGAGCAGTACTTC.

The chain combines TRBV9 with TRBJ1-1, with 9 bases fitting TRBD1. V shed 4 bases and J 11 bases; nucleotides not matched to a gene: 15. Germline V gene lookup returns CDR1 SGDLS and CDR2 YYNGEE. The CDR3 has 15 residues. The CDR3 loop reads CASSPHTGQGSEAFF. CDR3 sequence (DNA): TGTGCCAGCAGCCCTCATACCGGACAGGGGAGTGAGGCTTTCTTT.

The rearrangement links TRBV25-1 to TRBJ2-3; D may be TRBD1 (6 bases). From germline, CDR1 is MGHDK and CDR2 SYGVNS. The CDR3 consists of 18 residues. The V end lost 3 bases, the J end lost 3 bases, and 22 bases lay between the germline ends. The CDR3 nucleotides read TGTGCCAGCAGTGATCCGACCTTAGGGGGTCCCGGGACAGATACGCAGTATTTT. Translation gives CASSDPTLGGPGTDTQYF.

This clonotype was counted ten times or more. The rearrangement links TRBV29-1 to TRBJ2-7; 9 nucleotides align to TRBD2. The CDR3 loop spans 14 amino acids. The germline CDR1 and CDR2 sequences are SQVTM and ANQGSEA. V gave up 7 bases and J gave up 4 bases; unmatched junction bases: 11. The CDR3: CSGIVAGEAYEQYF. In nucleotides, the CDR3 is TGCAGCGGTATCGTAGCGGGAGAGGCGTACGAGCAGTACTTC.

This clonotype has a handful of counts. The chain recombines TRBV5-1 with TRBJ2-2; 10 bases agree with TRBD2. CDR3 length equals 15 residues. Germline V gene sequence: CDR1 SGHRS, CDR2 YFSETQ. V lost 4 bases, J lost 7 bases, and 7 bases stayed unmatched. The CDR3 here is CASSGSGTSDGELFF. The CDR3 DNA follows: TGCGCCAGCAGCGGGTCCGGGACTAGCGACGGGGAGCTGTTTTTT. Together with reference TRBV5-1 and TRBJ2-2, the CDR3 gives the full variable domain: KAGVTQTPRYLIKTRGQQVTLSCSPISGHRSVSWYQQTPGQGLQFLFEYFSETQRNKGNFPGRFSGRQFSNSRSEMNVSTLELGDSALYLCASSGSGTSDGELFFGEGSRLTVL.

J is TRBJ1-2 and V is TRBV12-3 or TRBV12-4, with D possibly matching TRBD1 (6 bases). The CDR3 length is 14 residues. Trimming removed 6 bases from V and 2 bases from J, with 13 bases in between. DNA of the CDR3: TGTGCCAGCAGACCGAGGGGGTTCAACTATGGCTACACCTTC. Translating gives CASRPRGFNYGYTF.

This sequence joins TRBV2 and TRBJ1-1; D remains ambiguous. The CDR3 contains 13 residues. Germline V gene data show CDR1 as SNHLY and CDR2 as FYNNEI. The V gene lost 6 bases and the J gene lost 1 base, with 9 bases spanning the gap. Written as DNA, the CDR3 is TGTGCCAGCAGAGAACGTTCGAACACTGAAGCTTTCTTT. It encodes CASRERSNTEAFF.

The chain recombines TRBV2 with TRBJ1-4, with 7 positions matching TRBD1. CDR1 is SNHLY, CDR2 FYNNEI, per germline. This CDR3 region has 16 residues. The trim removed 8 bases at V and 3 bases at J, leaving 12 bases unmatched. DNA for the CDR3: TGTGCCAGCCTGGACGGCAGGGGGTCAGCTAATGAAAAACTGTTTTTT. This codes for CASLDGRGSANEKLFF.

The chain links TRBV6-1 to TRBJ2-3; tentative D call: TRBD2 (6 bases). V lost 4 bases, J lost 0 bases, and 14 bases lay in between. CDR1 and CDR2 from the germline V gene are MNHNS and SASEGT. The CDR3 consists of 16 residues. Written as DNA, the CDR3 is TGTGCCAGCAGTGCTACCCTAGCGATTAGCACAGATACGCAGTATTTT. This encodes CASSATLAISTDTQYF.

The sample holds a few counts of this clonotype. The V and J genes are TRBV7-9 and TRBJ1-2; 7 bases are a match to TRBD1. The V gene end was trimmed by 4 bases and the J gene end by 4 bases; junction bases not matched to a gene: 9. Germline V CDR1 and CDR2: SEHNR, FQNEAQ (reference sequence). This CDR3 region has 15 residues. The CDR3 region is CASSSTQGGLYGYTF. In DNA, the CDR3 is TGTGCCAGCAGCTCTACTCAGGGGGGACTCTATGGCTACACCTTC.

This chain uses TRBV12-3 or TRBV12-4 with TRBJ1-2; a weak D match, TRBD1 (6 bases). This CDR3 contains 14 residues. V was clipped by 4 bases and J by 3 bases, with 12 bases between them. CDR3 residues: CASSSIQGHYGYTF. CDR3 nucleotide sequence: TGTGCCAGCAGTTCCATACAGGGCCACTATGGCTACACCTTC.

V usage is TRBV7-2 and J usage is TRBJ1-2; D unclear. Trimming removed 7 bases at V and 1 base at J, with 7 bases between. The germline V gene encodes CDR1 SGHTA and CDR2 FQGNSA. The CDR3 totals 12 residues. The CDR3 loop reads CASTRFNYGYTF. CDR3 nucleotide sequence: TGTGCCAGCACCAGGTTTAACTATGGCTACACCTTC.

This clonotype came up a few times. This chain connects TRBV12-3 or TRBV12-4 to TRBJ1-1; the D is unclear. This CDR3 has 13 residues. Trimming removed 2 bases at V and 6 bases at J, with 10 bases between. The DNA for the CDR3 is TGTGCCAGCAGTTTAAGAGCTTGGGCTGAAGCTTTCTTT. It yields the protein CASSLRAWAEAFF.

The genes are TRBV5-1 and TRBJ1-5; 8 bases are a match to TRBD1. There are 23 residues in the CDR3. V lost 8 bases to trimming and J lost 4 bases; unmatched junction nucleotides: 35. Germline loops: CDR1 SGHRS, CDR2 YFSETQ. The CDR3 here is CARPRLIPFCQDSTQGGNQPQHF. CDR3 coding DNA: TGCGCCAGGCCGCGGCTAATTCCTTTCTGCCAGGACAGTACACAGGGGGGAAATCAGCCCCAGCATTTT.

This clonotype came up a few times. This chain connects TRBV12-3 or TRBV12-4 to TRBJ2-1; D may correspond to TRBD1 or TRBD2 (6 bases each). The V end was cut by 2 bases, the J end by 14 bases, with 16 bases between. The CDR3 length is 13 residues. The CDR3 DNA sequence: TGTGCCAGCAGTTTAATCGCGGGACAAAGGAAGTTCTTC. It specifies CASSLIAGQRKFF.